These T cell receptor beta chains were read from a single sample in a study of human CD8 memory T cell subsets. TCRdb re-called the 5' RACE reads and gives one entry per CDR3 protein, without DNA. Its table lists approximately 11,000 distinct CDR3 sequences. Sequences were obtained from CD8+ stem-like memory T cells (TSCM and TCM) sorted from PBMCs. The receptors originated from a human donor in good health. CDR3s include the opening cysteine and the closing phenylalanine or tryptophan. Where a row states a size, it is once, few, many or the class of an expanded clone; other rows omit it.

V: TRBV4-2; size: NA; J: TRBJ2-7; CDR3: CASSQGDWTSKFYEQYF
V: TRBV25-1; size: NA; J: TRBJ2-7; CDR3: CASSVGTGAYEQYF
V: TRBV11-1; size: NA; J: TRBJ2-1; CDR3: CASSSSVLAAVYNEQFF
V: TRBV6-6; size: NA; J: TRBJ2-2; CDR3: CASSKGVNTGELFF
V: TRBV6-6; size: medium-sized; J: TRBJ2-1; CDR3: CASSYPETSGSSSYNEQFF
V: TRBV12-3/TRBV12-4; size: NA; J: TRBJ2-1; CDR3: CASSQSGRPNEQFF
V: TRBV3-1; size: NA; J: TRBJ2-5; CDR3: CASSQDSGQETQYF
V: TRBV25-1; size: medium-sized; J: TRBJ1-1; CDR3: CASSGTVPEAFF
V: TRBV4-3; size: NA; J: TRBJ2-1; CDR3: CASSPSGTYNEQFF
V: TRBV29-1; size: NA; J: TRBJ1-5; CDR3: CSVGTGVGQPQHF
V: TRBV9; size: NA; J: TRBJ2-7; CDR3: CASSALLRERGDPCEQYF
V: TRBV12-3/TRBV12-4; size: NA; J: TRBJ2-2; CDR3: CASRLGAGELFF
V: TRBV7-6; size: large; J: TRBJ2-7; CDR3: CASSLGQGAYEQYF
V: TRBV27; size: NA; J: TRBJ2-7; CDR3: CASSLVSSYEQYF
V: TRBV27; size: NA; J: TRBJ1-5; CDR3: CASSPTGGVSNQPQHF
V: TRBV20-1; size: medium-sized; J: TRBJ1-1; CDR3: CSARDTGGAGSLGTEAFF
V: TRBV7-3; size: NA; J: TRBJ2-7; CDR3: CASSLILEAEGPRYEQYF
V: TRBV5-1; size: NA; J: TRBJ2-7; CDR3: CASSLWDRGYEQYF
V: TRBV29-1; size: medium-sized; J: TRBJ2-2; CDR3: CSVRAGEGTGELFF
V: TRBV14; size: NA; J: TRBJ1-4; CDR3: CASSQEEVGIRREKLFF
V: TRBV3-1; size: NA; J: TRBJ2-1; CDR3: CASSQRESFIYEQFF
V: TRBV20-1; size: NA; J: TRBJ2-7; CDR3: CSASSPSNSYEQYF